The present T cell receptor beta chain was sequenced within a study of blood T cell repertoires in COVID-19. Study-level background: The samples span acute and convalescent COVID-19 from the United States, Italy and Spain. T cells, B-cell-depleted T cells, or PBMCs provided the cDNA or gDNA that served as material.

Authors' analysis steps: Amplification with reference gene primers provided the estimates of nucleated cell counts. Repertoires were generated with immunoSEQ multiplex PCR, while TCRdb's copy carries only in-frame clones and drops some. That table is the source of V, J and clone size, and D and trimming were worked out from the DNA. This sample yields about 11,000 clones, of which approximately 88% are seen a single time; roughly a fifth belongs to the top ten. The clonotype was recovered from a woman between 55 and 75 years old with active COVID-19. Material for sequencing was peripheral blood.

CDR3 region: CASTRGLAGGRKHNEQFF. CDR3 in DNA: TGTGCCAGCACCAGAGGACTAGCGGGGGGCCGTAAACACAATGAGCAGTTCTTC. The chain couples TRBV28 to TRBJ2-1; 14 bases fit TRBD2. V lost 7 bases, J lost 5 bases, and 13 bases stayed unmatched. The CDR3 is made up of 18 amino acids. Germline CDR1 and CDR2: MDHEN and SYDVKM.